The 18 T cell receptor beta chains below all came from one sample that was sequenced in a study of cytomegalovirus exposure and HLA in healthy donors. The study ran its PCR with 60 Vbeta and 13 Jbeta primers. Only in-frame clones appear in the TCRdb table, and some are missing; sequencing was by immunoSEQ multiplex PCR. The repertoire holds 160,000 or so clones, with around 77% as singletons. The sequencing input was PBMCs. The receptors derive from a man between 25 and 39 years old in good health and CMV-seropositive.

The chain has TRBV4-1 and TRBJ1-2; D not resolved. Germline V gene lookup returns CDR1 MGHRA and CDR2 YSYEKL. V was shortened by 0 bases and J by 7 bases, with 9 bases between the two germline ends. The CDR3 is 13 amino acids. CDR3 residues: CASSQDRRFGYTF. The CDR3 region has the DNA TGCGCCAGCAGCCAAGACCGGCGGTTTGGCTACACCTTC.

In its sample, this clone was seen a few times. The V and J genes are TRBV7-2 and TRBJ2-7; D is possibly TRBD1 (5 bases). The CDR3 sequence is 14 residues long. CDR1 and CDR2 (germline): SGHTA, FQGNSA. The germline V and J ends were trimmed by 5 bases and 2 bases, with 13 bases remaining between them. Written as DNA, the CDR3 is TGTGCCAGCAGCAAAACAGTGGGGCCCTACGAGCAGTACTTC. Amino acid sequence: CASSKTVGPYEQYF.

This chain links TRBV4-3 with TRBJ1-4; 7 bases line up with TRBD1. The CDR3 runs 14 residues. With V trimmed by 6 bases and J by 3 bases, 4 bases remained unmatched. The V gene's germline CDR1 is LGHNA and CDR2 YSLEER. The CDR3 sequence: CASRPGQSNEKLFF. The CDR3 DNA sequence: TGCGCCAGCAGGCCGGGACAGTCTAATGAAAAACTGTTTTTT.

This clone appeared a single time. V is TRBV5-1 and J is TRBJ2-1, with D perhaps matching TRBD1 (5 bases). Per germline, CDR1 SGHRS and CDR2 YFSETQ. Trimming shortened V by 0 bases and J by 3 bases, and 7 bases separated the two germline ends. The CDR3 length is 14 residues. This chain's CDR3 is CASSLVQGYNEQFF. The CDR3 DNA follows: TGCGCCAGCAGCTTGGTCCAGGGCTACAATGAGCAGTTCTTC.

The chain couples TRBV7-9 to TRBJ2-3; 10 bases are a match to TRBD1. This CDR3 has 15 amino acids. Germline CDR1 reads SEHNR; CDR2 reads FQNEAQ (reference sequence). Losses at the gene ends were 5 bases for V and 5 bases for J; bases not matched to a gene: 7. The CDR3: CASSPGQGILDTQYF. The CDR3 coding sequence is TGTGCCAGCAGCCCGGGACAGGGGATTTTAGATACGCAGTATTTT.

This rearrangement joins TRBV5-1 to TRBJ1-6; 7 bases map to TRBD1. CDR1 is SGHRS, CDR2 YFSETQ, per germline. The CDR3 is 15 residues long. Unmatched junction bases numbered 6, after V lost 4 bases and J lost 5 bases. CDR3 loop: CASSLWGQNNSPLHF. For the CDR3, the DNA is TGCGCCAGCAGCCTTTGGGGACAGAATAATTCACCCCTCCACTTT.

This clone was counted a few times. The V gene is TRBV2, the J gene TRBJ1-6; unclear D gene. CDR1 is SNHLY and CDR2 is FYNNEI in the germline V gene. The CDR3 is made up of 13 amino acids. Trimming took 7 bases from V and 4 from J, leaving 8 bases between them. CDR3 protein: CASNQEYNSPLHF. CDR3 coding DNA: TGTGCCAGCAATCAGGAATATAATTCACCCCTCCACTTT.

The chain links TRBV5-4 to TRBJ1-4, with 7 positions matching TRBD1. The CDR3 is made up of 13 amino acids. In germline, CDR1 is SGHNT, CDR2 YYREEE (reference sequence). The ends lost 5 bases at V and 4 bases at J; junction bases unmatched: 2. CDR3 amino acids: CASSRDSNEKLFF. The CDR3 DNA sequence: TGTGCCAGCAGTCGGGACAGTAATGAAAAACTGTTTTTT.

This chain links TRBV20-1 with TRBJ1-1, with D unresolved. V lost 6 bases and J lost 1, with 6 bases in between. Germline V gene sequence: CDR1 DFQATT, CDR2 SNEGSKA (reference sequence). The CDR3 loop spans 11 amino acids. Here the CDR3 DNA reads TGCAGTGCCCCGAGGAACACTGAAGCTTTCTTT. Amino acids: CSAPRNTEAFF.

The V gene is TRBV10-3, the J gene TRBJ2-3, with a weak D call TRBD2 (5 bases). The CDR3 runs 14 residues. Germline V lookup: CDR1 ENHRY, CDR2 SYGVKD. Trimming left V 7 bases short and J 1 base short, with 12 bases between. CDR3 in amino acids: CAITPYGGTDTQYF. The CDR3 coding sequence is TGTGCCATCACCCCTTACGGGGGCACAGATACGCAGTATTTT.

This clone was found once. CDR3 nucleotide sequence: TGTGCCAGCAGTGGTCTAGCGGGGGGGGTCGAGCAGTACTTC. Translated: CASSGLAGGVEQYF. J is TRBJ2-7 and V is TRBV6-1, with TRBD2 matching over 12 bases. This CDR3 has 14 residues. Germline CDR1 is MNHNS and CDR2 is SASEGT. The V segment lost 4 bases and the J segment 6 bases; nucleotides outside the gene matches: 4.

The rearrangement joins TRBV28 to TRBJ1-5; D uncertain. V lost 1 base, J lost 0 bases, and 7 bases lay in between. Germline CDR1 reads MDHEN; CDR2 reads SYDVKM. The CDR3 length is 15 residues. CDR3 DNA: TGTGCCAGCAGTTTATTCCCCAATAGCAATCAGCCCCAGCATTTT. Its translation: CASSLFPNSNQPQHF.

The chain combines TRBV27 with TRBJ1-2; D might be TRBD1 (6 bases). CDR1 is MNHEY, CDR2 SMNVEV, per germline (reference sequence). This CDR3 contains 13 residues. V was shortened by 8 bases and J by 0 bases, with 10 bases between the two germline ends. The CDR3 region has the DNA TGTGCCAGCGGTTGGACAGCTAACTATGGCTACACCTTC. Its protein product is CASGWTANYGYTF.

In nucleotides, the CDR3 is TGCGCCAGCAGCTTGGCCTTACAGACCGGCACCGGTGGGGATACGCAGTATTTT. It translates to CASSLALQTGTGGDTQYF. The chain has TRBV5-1 and TRBJ2-3; D unresolved. This CDR3 region has 18 residues. Trimming left V 0 bases short and J 6 bases short, with 23 bases between. CDR1 SGHRS and CDR2 YFSETQ come from the germline V gene.

This clone has just one count. This chain uses TRBV27 with TRBJ2-2; TRBD2 matches 8 bases. The CDR3 extends over 15 amino acids. Per the germline V gene, CDR1 is MNHEY and CDR2 is SMNVEV (reference sequence). After removal of 6 bases from V and 3 bases from J, the junction contained 6 bases not matched to a gene. The CDR3 sequence is CASRIGGAYTGELFF. As DNA, the CDR3 is TGTGCCAGCAGGATCGGGGGGGCGTACACCGGGGAGCTGTTTTTT.

This chain connects TRBV30 to TRBJ2-1, with TRBD2 matching 9 bases. There are 15 residues in the CDR3. After removal of 3 bases from V and 2 bases from J, the junction contained 5 bases not matched to a gene. The germline gives CDR1 GTSNPN, CDR2 SVGIG (reference sequence). DNA for the CDR3: TGTGCCTGGAGGCAGACTAGCGGAACCTACAATGAGCAGTTCTTC. Protein sequence: CAWRQTSGTYNEQFF.

This clone turned up a few times. The V and J genes are TRBV6-6 and TRBJ1-1, with 8 bases that match TRBD1. The CDR3 runs to 15 residues. Germline CDR1 reads MNHNY; CDR2 reads SVGAGI (reference sequence). The ends lost 5 bases at V and 3 bases at J; junction bases unmatched: 8. CDR3 nucleotides: TGTGCCAGCAGTACATCCAGGGGGCAGGACACTGAAGCTTTCTTT. As protein: CASSTSRGQDTEAFF.

A single count supports this clone. V and J are TRBV7-9 and TRBJ1-6; TRBD1 matches at 7 bases. The CDR3 sequence is 14 residues long. Per the germline V gene, CDR1 is SEHNR and CDR2 is FQNEAQ (reference sequence). V dropped 4 bases and J dropped 7; count of bases not matched to a gene: 4. CDR3 protein: CASSSTGENSPLHF. The CDR3, as DNA: TGTGCCAGCAGCTCTACAGGGGAAAATTCACCCCTCCACTTT.